The 13 T cell receptor beta chains presented below share a single source sample, sequenced in a study of identical twins. TCRdb reprocessed the 5' RACE reads via MiXCR and lists one record per CDR3 protein. This sample carries 1.5 million to 2 million distinct CDR3 sequences, under 35% of them seen once, and the ten largest clones take about 0.3%. Sequenced: cord blood. All receptors come from a newborn girl in good health.

V and J are TRBV11-2 and TRBJ2-1, with TRBD2 matching 12 bases. The CDR3 totals 20 residues. Germline V gene lookup returns CDR1 SGHAT and CDR2 FQNNGV. Unmatched junction bases numbered 21, after V lost 7 bases and J lost 5 bases. The CDR3 coding sequence is TGTGCCAGCAACCTCGGGACGGACCTGACTAGCGGGAGTTACCACAATGAGCAGTTCTTC. Its protein product is CASNLGTDLTSGSYHNEQFF.

This chain connects TRBV2 to TRBJ2-6, with D tentatively TRBD1 (5 bases). CDR3 length: 17 amino acids. V was shortened by 4 bases and J by 0 bases, with 13 bases between the two germline ends. Germline V gives CDR1 SNHLY, CDR2 FYNNEI. The CDR3 reads CASSVRTLSSGANVLTF. In DNA form, the CDR3 reads TGTGCCAGCAGTGTACGGACACTGAGCTCTGGGGCCAACGTCCTGACTTTC.

This chain connects TRBV25-1 to TRBJ1-1; 8 positions match TRBD1. Germline lookup yields CDR1 MGHDK and CDR2 SYGVNS. Trimming took 0 bases from V and 2 from J; bases not matched to a gene: 5. This CDR3 is 16 amino acids long. Written as DNA, the CDR3 is TGTGCCAGCAGTGAATATAGCGGACAGGGAAACACTGAAGCTTTCTTT. Encoded protein: CASSEYSGQGNTEAFF.

V is TRBV12-3 or TRBV12-4 and J is TRBJ2-1; 8 positions agree with TRBD2. The DNA end favors TRBJ2-7, so the J call may be wrong. The CDR3 has 21 residues. The CDR3 sequence: CASSFRKWQLAERAVYNEQYF. Here the CDR3 DNA reads TGTGCCAGCAGTTTCCGAAAATGGCAACTAGCGGAGCGAGCTGTTTACAATGAGCAGTACTTC.

The chain couples TRBV12-3 or TRBV12-4 to TRBJ2-1, with TRBD2 identical over 8 bases. Unmatched junction bases numbered 5, after V lost 5 bases and J lost 5 bases. The CDR3 is 14 amino acids. CDR3 bases: TGTGCCAGCAGTCGGAAACTAGCGGACAATGAGCAGTTCTTC. Translation gives CASSRKLADNEQFF.

This clonotype appeared many times. The chain joins TRBV20-1 to TRBJ2-1; TRBD2 might be the D (6 bases). The length of the CDR3 is 12 residues. Germline values: CDR1 DFQATT, CDR2 SNEGSKA (reference sequence). V shed 4 bases and J shed 4 bases, with 8 bases lying between them. The CDR3 nucleotides read TGCAGTGCTAATCGGGGGTACAATGAGCAGTTCTTC. Amino acids: CSANRGYNEQFF.

This clonotype has a handful of counts. The V gene is TRBV13, the J gene TRBJ2-7, with D possibly being TRBD2 (6 bases). The CDR3 spans 13 residues. The germline V gene has CDR1 PRHDT and CDR2 FYEKMQ (reference sequence). Trimming took 3 bases from V and 5 from J, leaving 11 bases between them. The CDR3 spells CASSLRGVHEQYF. Written as DNA, the CDR3 is TGTGCCAGCAGCTTGCGGGGAGTCCACGAGCAGTACTTC.

V and J are TRBV4-1 and TRBJ2-4; D remains ambiguous. V lost 4 bases and J 0 bases, leaving 10 bases between the germline ends. The CDR3 covers 15 residues. Germline CDR1 and CDR2: MGHRA and YSYEKL. This chain's CDR3 is CASSPWPLAKNIQYF. The CDR3 DNA is TGCGCCAGCAGCCCCTGGCCCCTAGCCAAAAACATTCAGTACTTC.

This clonotype showed up just a few times. The chain couples TRBV5-1 to TRBJ1-1; 8 nucleotides align to TRBD1. Germline CDR1 and CDR2: SGHRS and YFSETQ. The CDR3 has 15 residues. Trimming cost V 4 bases and J 3 bases; bases outside gene matches: 8. CDR3 in DNA: TGCGCCAGCAGCCCGGCCTTACAGGGGGACACTGAAGCTTTCTTT. It encodes CASSPALQGDTEAFF.

On this clonotype: The junction does not match germline at one end; this may be a read error. The chain combines TRBV10-3 with TRBJ2-2; 11 nucleotides line up with TRBD2. CDR1 and CDR2 from the germline V gene are ENHRY and SYGVKD. This CDR3 spans 17 amino acids. The CDR3 nucleotides are TGTCCCATCAGTGAGGACCGACTAGCGGGGTACACCGGGGAGCTGTTTTTT. This sequence encodes CPISEDRLAGYTGELFF.

Ten or more counts support this clonotype. J is TRBJ2-7 and V is TRBV2; the D is unclear. The CDR3 extends over 10 amino acids. V was cut by 6 bases and J by 2 bases, with 2 bases left in between. CDR1 and CDR2 from the germline V gene are SNHLY and FYNNEI. This CDR3 reads CASSPYEQYF. In DNA, the CDR3 is TGTGCCAGCAGCCCCTACGAGCAGTACTTC.

The rearrangement links TRBV7-2 to TRBJ2-1; 12 nucleotides line up with TRBD2. Looked up from germline, CDR1 is SGHTA and CDR2 is FQGNSA. V gave up 5 bases and J gave up 9 bases; unmatched junction bases: 8. The CDR3 covers 15 residues. The CDR3 sequence: CASSPTSGRKTEQFF. The CDR3 DNA is TGTGCCAGCAGCCCCACTAGCGGGAGGAAGACTGAGCAGTTCTTC. The complete variable domain, with remaining parts taken from reference TRBV7-2 and TRBJ2-1, reads GAGVSQSPSNKVTEKGKDVELRCDPISGHTALYWYRQSLGQGLEFLIYFQGNSAPDKSGLPSDRFSAERTGGSVSTLTIQRTQQEDSAVYLCASSPTSGRKTEQFFGPGTRLTVL.

Only a few counts were recorded for this clonotype. V and J are TRBV19 and TRBJ2-6; 7 bases map to TRBD1. The CDR3 loop spans 15 amino acids. Germline V gives CDR1 LNHDA, CDR2 SQIVND (reference sequence). The V gene end was trimmed by 6 bases and the J gene end by 1 base; junction bases not matched to a gene: 3. The chain's CDR3 is CASRDRQSGANVLTF. The CDR3 nucleotides read TGTGCCAGTAGGGACAGGCAGTCTGGGGCCAACGTCCTGACTTTC.